The present entry profiles one T cell receptor beta chain with its context. The sample belongs to a study of blood T cell repertoires in COVID-19. For the study at large: The United States, Italy and Spain supplied acute and convalescent COVID-19 samples. T cells, B-cell-depleted T cells, or PBMCs provided the cDNA or gDNA that served as material.

Libraries were prepared by immunoSEQ multiplex PCR; TCRdb keeps only in-frame clonotypes and omits some of them. The table lists about 280,000 clones, approximately 88% of them singletons, with 0.85% to 0.95% in the top ten. Germline CDR1 reads SNHLY; CDR2 reads FYNNEI. V shed 7 bases, J shed 5 bases, and the junction held 9 bases outside the gene matches. The CDR3 has 14 amino acids. Material for sequencing was peripheral blood. This receptor was identified in a middle-aged woman who had recovered from COVID-19. This rearrangement joins TRBV2 to TRBJ1-1, with 8 bases lining up with TRBD1. The CDR3 DNA reads as TGTGCCAGCACCGGTACAGGGGGAGGTACTGAAGCTTTCTTT. This codes for CASTGTGGGTEAFF.